The 24 T cell receptor beta chains in this list originate from one sample, sequenced in a study of T cell responses to AZD1222 COVID-19 vaccine. Data came from immunoSEQ multiplex PCR; TCRdb stores just in-frame clones and leaves some out. The sample lists 140,000 or so clones; 93% were seen once. The specimen was peripheral blood, collected after recovery from COVID-19. These receptors all come from an adult who had recovered from COVID-19.

This chain connects TRBV28 to TRBJ2-7; 12 bases fit TRBD2. V trimming: 5 bases; J trimming: 3 bases; junction bases outside the gene matches: 8. The CDR3 totals 16 residues. Germline V gives CDR1 MDHEN, CDR2 SYDVKM. The DNA of the CDR3 is TGTGCCAGCAGTCCGGGACTAGCGGGCCTTGTCTACGAGCAGTACTTC. Translation gives CASSPGLAGLVYEQYF.

This sequence joins TRBV6-4 and TRBJ2-3; 7 positions agree with TRBD2. Germline CDR1 is MRHNA and CDR2 is SNTAGT. The CDR3 has 17 amino acids. The ends lost 3 bases at V and 0 bases at J; junction bases unmatched: 9. The CDR3 protein is CASSEESGTASTDTQYF. CDR3 coding DNA: TGTGCCAGCAGTGAAGAGAGCGGGACTGCTAGCACAGATACGCAGTATTTT.

The V and J genes are TRBV28 and TRBJ1-2; D gene ambiguous. This CDR3 is 12 amino acids long. The germline V and J ends were trimmed by 8 bases and 4 bases, with 11 bases remaining between them. Germline V gene sequence: CDR1 MDHEN, CDR2 SYDVKM. Here the CDR3 DNA reads TGTGCCAGCCGAGTGGTCACCTATGGCTACACCTTC. Translated, it gives CASRVVTYGYTF.

CDR3 sequence reads: CASSPGTGKGYGYTF. CDR3 bases: TGTGCCAGCAGCCCGGGGACAGGGAAAGGCTATGGCTACACCTTC. The chain joins TRBV7-6 to TRBJ1-2, with 9 bases matching TRBD1. Losses at the gene ends were 5 bases for V and 4 bases for J; bases not matched to a gene: 8. Germline CDR1 SGHVS, CDR2 FNYEAQ. The CDR3 loop spans 15 amino acids. The whole variable domain, filled in from reference TRBV7-6 and TRBJ1-2, reads GAGVSQSPRYKVTKRGQDVALRCDPISGHVSLYWYRQALGQGPEFLTYFNYEAQQDKSGLPNDRFSAERPEGSISTLTIQRTEQRDSAMYRCASSPGTGKGYGYTFGSGTRLTVV.

V usage is TRBV6-4 and J usage is TRBJ1-5; 9 positions match TRBD1. Trimming removed 5 bases from V and 0 bases from J; junction bases left unmatched: 2. The CDR3 contains 15 residues. Germline V CDR1 and CDR2: MRHNA, SNTAGT. CDR3 amino acids: CASSPGQGSNQPQHF. The DNA of the CDR3 is TGTGCCAGCAGTCCGGGACAGGGTAGCAATCAGCCCCAGCATTTT.

This chain connects TRBV15 to TRBJ2-7, with 9 bases identical to TRBD1. The CDR3 length is 15 residues. Germline assignment: CDR1 LNHNV and CDR2 YYDKDF (reference sequence). Trimming cost V 0 bases and J 5 bases; bases outside gene matches: 5. CDR3 amino acids: CATSREGTGYHEQYF. The CDR3 DNA is TGTGCCACCAGCAGAGAGGGGACAGGGTACCACGAGCAGTACTTC. The complete variable domain, with remaining parts taken from reference TRBV15 and TRBJ2-7, reads DAMVIQNPRYQVTQFGKPVTLSCSQTLNHNVMYWYQQKSSQAPKLLFHYYDKDFNNEADTPDNFQSRRPNTSFCFLDIRSPGLGDTAMYLCATSREGTGYHEQYFGPGTRLTVT.

This chain links TRBV25-1 with TRBJ2-7, with no clear D. The CDR3 covers 11 residues. Germline lookup yields CDR1 MGHDK and CDR2 SYGVNS. V lost 4 bases and J 3 bases, leaving 4 bases between the germline ends. The CDR3 region has the DNA TGTGCCAGCAGTGGGCTCTACGAGCAGTACTTC. This sequence encodes CASSGLYEQYF.

The chain combines TRBV19 with TRBJ1-1; 7 nucleotides agree with TRBD1. V was pared by 3 bases and J by 2 bases, with 6 bases of the junction left unmatched. Looked up from germline, CDR1 is LNHDA and CDR2 is SQIVND (reference sequence). The CDR3 totals 15 residues. CDR3 DNA: TGTGCCAGTAGTATGTGGCAGGGGGGAAACACTGAAGCTTTCTTT. Translated, it gives CASSMWQGGNTEAFF.

This clone was detected only once. CDR3 in amino acids: CASSPGLAGGPYEQYF. CDR3 DNA: TGTGCCAGCTCCCCGGGACTAGCGGGAGGGCCCTACGAGCAGTACTTC. The V gene is TRBV18, the J gene TRBJ2-7, with 16 bases identical to TRBD2. CDR3 size: 16 residues. Germline CDR1 is KGHSH and CDR2 is LQKENI. V lost 6 bases, J lost 2 bases, and 4 bases stayed unmatched.

This clone was counted a single time. The CDR3 nucleotides read TGTGCCAGCAGTACCCCCCTGGACAGGGGACTGTCCTACAATGAGCAGTTCTTC. Translation: CASSTPLDRGLSYNEQFF. The chain carries TRBV6-2 or TRBV6-3 and TRBJ2-1; 9 bases are shared with TRBD1. With V trimmed by 5 bases and J by 1 base, 12 bases remained unmatched. Germline CDR1 MNHEY, CDR2 SVGEGT. The length of the CDR3 is 18 residues.

This clone was seen a handful of times. This CDR3 is CASSDSDGGGWYGYTF. The CDR3 DNA is TGTGCCAGCAGTGACTCTGATGGGGGAGGATGGTATGGCTACACCTTC. The V and J genes are TRBV6-4 and TRBJ1-2; TRBD1 might be the D (5 bases). V gave up 0 bases and J gave up 5 bases, with 16 bases separating them. CDR3 length: 16 amino acids. CDR1 is MRHNA, CDR2 SNTAGT, per germline.

The genes are TRBV19 and TRBJ2-1; 7 positions match TRBD2. V was pared by 8 bases and J by 4 bases, with 14 bases of the junction left unmatched. From germline, CDR1 is LNHDA and CDR2 SQIVND (reference sequence). The CDR3 loop spans 16 amino acids. The CDR3 sequence is CASRGIYPSGYNEQFF. In DNA form, the CDR3 reads TGTGCCAGTCGAGGAATTTATCCTAGCGGATACAATGAGCAGTTCTTC.

About this clone itself: The junction differs from germline at one of its ends, possibly a read error. The chain combines TRBV2 with TRBJ2-4, with a possible D match to TRBD2 (6 bases). The CDR3 contains 15 residues. Germline V gene sequence: CDR1 SNHLY, CDR2 FYNNEI. CDR3 region: CASSEGVAAINIQYF. The DNA of the CDR3 is TGTGCCAGCAGTGAAGGGGTAGCGGCCATAAACATTCAGTACTTC.

The rearrangement links TRBV2 to TRBJ2-7; D gene unclear. Trimming took off 2 bases at V and 3 bases at J, with 5 bases between the two ends. Germline values: CDR1 SNHLY, CDR2 FYNNEI. The CDR3 is made up of 12 amino acids. The CDR3 protein is CASSELLYEQYF. Written as DNA, the CDR3 is TGTGCCAGCAGTGAATTACTCTACGAGCAGTACTTC.

The rearrangement links TRBV7-2 to TRBJ1-2, with no clear D. Germline-derived CDR1 and CDR2 are SGHTA and FQGNSA. V gave up 5 bases and J gave up 6 bases, with 13 bases separating them. This CDR3 is built from 13 residues. Here the CDR3 DNA reads TGTGCCAGCAGCACTCGAGGCGGGGATGGCTACACCTTC. Translated: CASSTRGGDGYTF.

The V and J genes are TRBV18 and TRBJ1-2; D gene unclear. The germline V gene encodes CDR1 KGHSH and CDR2 LQKENI. This CDR3 is built from 15 residues. Trimming pared 2 bases from V and 6 bases from J, leaving 16 bases between. The CDR3 loop reads CASSPKDGTSDGYTF. CDR3 DNA sequence: TGTGCCAGCTCACCAAAGGACGGCACCTCTGATGGCTACACCTTC.

This rearrangement joins TRBV15 to TRBJ1-5; no firm D call. V gave up 0 bases and J gave up 4 bases, with 7 bases separating them. The V gene's germline CDR1 is LNHNV and CDR2 YYDKDF (reference sequence). The CDR3 length is 14 residues. CDR3 nucleotide sequence: TGTGCCACCAGCAGAGATTGGGGAAATCAGCCCCAGCATTTT. It encodes CATSRDWGNQPQHF.

The rearrangement joins TRBV4-2 to TRBJ2-3; D gene unclear. The germline V and J ends were trimmed by 4 bases and 6 bases, with 11 bases remaining between them. This CDR3 spans 13 amino acids. Germline CDR1 is LGHNA and CDR2 is YNFKEQ. CDR3 loop: CASSPPPPDTQYF. The CDR3 coding sequence is TGTGCCAGCAGCCCCCCCCCGCCGGATACGCAGTATTTT.

The chain recombines TRBV19 with TRBJ2-2, with 14 bases identical to TRBD2. Trimming at V came to 5 bases and at J to 5 bases, leaving 10 bases not matched to a gene. The germline CDR1 and CDR2 sequences are LNHDA and SQIVND (reference sequence). The CDR3 runs to 18 residues. CDR3 bases: TGTGCCAGTAGTTTCTTGGGACTAGCGGGAGCGGGGACCGGGGAGCTGTTTTTT. Encoded protein: CASSFLGLAGAGTGELFF. Supplemented by reference TRBV19 and TRBJ2-2, the full variable domain reads DGGITQSPKYLFRKEGQNVTLSCEQNLNHDAMYWYRQDPGQGLRLIYYSQIVNDFQKGDIAEGYSVSREKKESFPLTVTSAQKNPTAFYLCASSFLGLAGAGTGELFFGEGSRLTVL.

The chain carries TRBV27 and TRBJ1-3, with D uncertain. Germline V lookup: CDR1 MNHEY, CDR2 SMNVEV (reference sequence). The CDR3 runs to 13 residues. Trimming pared 3 bases from V and 4 bases from J, leaving 7 bases between. The CDR3 protein is CASSFGRGNTIYF. The CDR3 bases are TGTGCCAGCAGTTTCGGGAGAGGAAACACCATATATTTT.

This clone was observed a single time. The V gene is TRBV5-5, the J gene TRBJ1-2, with D perhaps TRBD1 (5 bases). The CDR3 is 14 amino acids. In germline, CDR1 is SGHKS, CDR2 YYEKEE (reference sequence). Between the trimmed V and J ends, which lost 0 bases and 7 bases, there was a span of 13 bases. The CDR3 bases are TGTGCCAGCAGCTTGGATTTCGCAGGGAGTGGCTACACCTTC. This sequence encodes CASSLDFAGSGYTF.

V usage is TRBV5-5 and J usage is TRBJ1-1, with D unresolved. The CDR3 spans 13 residues. The germline V gene has CDR1 SGHKS and CDR2 YYEKEE (reference sequence). With 1 base removed from V and 5 bases from J, the gap between germline ends came to 9 bases. Here the CDR3 DNA reads TGTGCCAGCAGCTTGAGGTGGGTAACTGAAGCTTTCTTT. Its protein is CASSLRWVTEAFF.

V gene TRBV7-2 combines with J gene TRBJ1-5; 7 bases are a match to TRBD1. V lost 1 base to trimming and J lost 5 bases; unmatched junction nucleotides: 2. The CDR3 is 14 amino acids. Germline V CDR1 and CDR2: SGHTA, FQGNSA. CDR3 in amino acids: CASSLEGGDQPQHF. In DNA form, the CDR3 reads TGTGCCAGCAGCTTAGAAGGGGGCGATCAGCCCCAGCATTTT.

V is TRBV10-1 and J is TRBJ1-1, with 8 bases aligning to TRBD1. V was pared by 7 bases and J by 4 bases, with 5 bases of the junction left unmatched. CDR1 WNHNN and CDR2 SYGVQD come from the germline V gene (reference sequence). This CDR3 region has 13 residues. The CDR3 spells CASTGGLGTEAFF. The CDR3 DNA is TGCGCCAGCACAGGGGGCTTAGGCACTGAAGCTTTCTTT.